This entry lists 5 T cell receptor beta chains sequenced from one sample in a study of early stage breast cancer tumors. Some clones are missing from TCRdb's copy, which holds only in-frame ones; the method was immunoSEQ multiplex PCR. The sample yields 45,000 to 50,000 clones, about 83% seen once. The specimen sequenced was blood. The receptors shown here come from a person aged 45-65 years with breast cancer.

The chain uses TRBV7-9 and TRBJ2-1, with 14 bases fitting TRBD2. CDR1 SEHNR and CDR2 FQNEAQ come from the germline V gene (reference sequence). The CDR3 extends over 17 amino acids. Unmatched junction bases numbered 10, after V lost 4 bases and J lost 8 bases. The CDR3 sequence is CASSSPVTSGGVHEQFF. The CDR3 bases are TGTGCCAGCAGCTCTCCCGTGACTAGCGGGGGGGTCCATGAGCAGTTCTTC.

V and J are TRBV4-3 and TRBJ2-2, with D tentatively TRBD2 (6 bases). CDR1 and CDR2 (germline): LGHNA, YSLEER. The ends were cut back, 3 bases at V and 10 bases at J, with 21 bases in the middle. The CDR3 consists of 16 residues. In DNA form, the CDR3 reads TGCGCCAGCAGCCACGCCCTCCCGGGACTTCAACTGGAGCTGTTTTTT. Protein sequence: CASSHALPGLQLELFF.

The chain joins TRBV11-3 to TRBJ2-1; TRBD1 or TRBD2 may be the D gene (5 bases each). V dropped 5 bases and J dropped 6 bases, with 8 bases sitting between them. CDR1 is SGHNT, CDR2 YENEEA, per germline. The CDR3 consists of 12 residues. The CDR3 DNA sequence: TGTGCCAGCAGCAGGGACCTCAATGAGCAGTTCTTC. Translation gives CASSRDLNEQFF. The full variable domain, completed using reference TRBV11-3 and TRBJ2-1, is EAGVVQSPRYKIIEKKQPVAFWCNPISGHNTLYWYLQNLGQGPELLIRYENEEAVDDSQLPKDRFSAERLKGVDSTLKIQPAELGDSAVYLCASSRDLNEQFFGPGTRLTVL.

This rearrangement joins TRBV18 to TRBJ2-5; D unclear. Germline loops: CDR1 KGHSH, CDR2 LQKENI. V was clipped by 3 bases and J by 5 bases, with 7 bases between them. This CDR3 is 12 amino acids long. CDR3 in amino acids: CASSPSRETQYF. In nucleotides, the CDR3 is TGTGCCAGCTCACCGAGCCGGGAGACCCAGTACTTC.

This clone occurred once. The chain carries TRBV7-9 and TRBJ2-5; D is possibly TRBD1 (5 bases). The CDR3 has 14 amino acids. Germline CDR1 is SEHNR and CDR2 is FQNEAQ (reference sequence). Trimming pared 5 bases from V and 2 bases from J, leaving 12 bases between. The CDR3 DNA follows: TGTGCCAGCAGCCGCAGACAGCAACAAGAGACCCAGTACTTC. Residues: CASSRRQQQETQYF.